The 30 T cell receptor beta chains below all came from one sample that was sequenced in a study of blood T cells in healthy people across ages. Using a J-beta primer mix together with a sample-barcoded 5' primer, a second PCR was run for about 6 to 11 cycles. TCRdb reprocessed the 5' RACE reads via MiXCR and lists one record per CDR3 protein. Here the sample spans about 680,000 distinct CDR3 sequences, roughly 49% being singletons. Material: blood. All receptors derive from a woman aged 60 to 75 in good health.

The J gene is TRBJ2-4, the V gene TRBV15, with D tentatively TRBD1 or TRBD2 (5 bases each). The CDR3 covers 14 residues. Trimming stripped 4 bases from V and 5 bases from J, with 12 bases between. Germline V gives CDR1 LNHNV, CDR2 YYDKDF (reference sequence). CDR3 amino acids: CATSNPGRENIQYF. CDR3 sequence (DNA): TGTGCCACCAGCAACCCGGGACGGGAAAACATTCAGTACTTC.

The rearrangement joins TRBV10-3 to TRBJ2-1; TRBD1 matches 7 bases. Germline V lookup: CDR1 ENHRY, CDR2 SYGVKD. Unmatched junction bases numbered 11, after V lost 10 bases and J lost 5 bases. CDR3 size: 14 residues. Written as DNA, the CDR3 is TGTGCCAGCACTATAACGGGACAGCACAATGAGCAGTTCTTC. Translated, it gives CASTITGQHNEQFF.

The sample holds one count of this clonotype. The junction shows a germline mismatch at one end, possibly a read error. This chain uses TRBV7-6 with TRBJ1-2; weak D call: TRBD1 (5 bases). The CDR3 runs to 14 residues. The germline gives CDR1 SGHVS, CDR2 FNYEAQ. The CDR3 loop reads CASSLTQGNDGYTF. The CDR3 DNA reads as TGTGCCAGCAGCTTAACCCAGGGTAACGATGGCTACACCTTC. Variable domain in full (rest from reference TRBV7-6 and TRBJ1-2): GAGVSQSPRYKVTKRGQDVALRCDPISGHVSLYWYRQALGQGPEFLTYFNYEAQQDKSGLPNDRFSAERPEGSISTLTIQRTEQRDSAMYRCASSLTQGNDGYTFGSGTRLTVV.

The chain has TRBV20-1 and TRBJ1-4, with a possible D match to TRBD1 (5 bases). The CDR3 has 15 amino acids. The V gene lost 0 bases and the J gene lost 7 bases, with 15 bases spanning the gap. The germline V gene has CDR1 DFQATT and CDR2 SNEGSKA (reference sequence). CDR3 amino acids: CSARDLGGKGEKLFF. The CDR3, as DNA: TGCAGTGCTAGAGATCTGGGGGGTAAGGGTGAAAAACTGTTTTTT.

The CDR3, as DNA: TGTGCCAGCAGCTTGGGGGCAGGATACGCAACTAATGAAAAACTGTTTTTT. Its translation: CASSLGAGYATNEKLFF. The chain couples TRBV7-2 to TRBJ1-4; weak D call: TRBD1 (6 bases). Germline-derived CDR1 and CDR2 are SGHTA and FQGNSA. CDR3 size: 17 residues. Trimming stripped 3 bases from V and 0 bases from J, with 14 bases between.

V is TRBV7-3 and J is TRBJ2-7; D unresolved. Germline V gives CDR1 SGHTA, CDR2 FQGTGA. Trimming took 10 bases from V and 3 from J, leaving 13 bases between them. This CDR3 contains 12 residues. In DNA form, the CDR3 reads TGTGCCATACACAGAAAAGACTACGAGCAGTACTTC. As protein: CAIHRKDYEQYF.

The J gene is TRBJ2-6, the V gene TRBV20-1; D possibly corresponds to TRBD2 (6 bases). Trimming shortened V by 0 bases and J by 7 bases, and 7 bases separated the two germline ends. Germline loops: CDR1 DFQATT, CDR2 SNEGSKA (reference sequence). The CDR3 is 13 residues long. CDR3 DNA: TGCAGTGCTAGAGAGGGGGGAGCCAACGTCCTGACTTTC. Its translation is CSAREGGANVLTF.

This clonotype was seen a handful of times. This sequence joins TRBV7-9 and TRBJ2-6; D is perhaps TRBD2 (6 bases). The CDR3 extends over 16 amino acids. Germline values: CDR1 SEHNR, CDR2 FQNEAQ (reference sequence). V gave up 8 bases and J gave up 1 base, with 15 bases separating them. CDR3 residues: CASGGTRVSGANVLTF. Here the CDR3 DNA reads TGTGCCAGCGGGGGGACCAGGGTTTCTGGGGCCAACGTCCTGACTTTC.

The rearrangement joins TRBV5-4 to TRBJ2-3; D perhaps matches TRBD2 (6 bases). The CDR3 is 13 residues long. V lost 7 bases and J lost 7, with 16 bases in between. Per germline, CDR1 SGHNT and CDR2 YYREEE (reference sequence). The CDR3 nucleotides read TGTGCCAGCGGAGGGGACCACTACAATACGCAGTATTTT. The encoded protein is CASGGDHYNTQYF. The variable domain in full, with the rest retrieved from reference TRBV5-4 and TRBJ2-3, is ETGVTQSPTHLIKTRGQQVTLRCSSQSGHNTVSWYQQALGQGPQFIFQYYREEENGRGNFPPRFSGLQFPNYSSELNVNALELDDSALYLCASGGDHYNTQYFGPGTRLTVL.

This chain's CDR3 is CATSDVDSFGYNEQFF. The CDR3 DNA follows: TGTGCCACCAGTGACGTCGACAGCTTTGGGTACAATGAGCAGTTCTTC. This sequence joins TRBV24-1 and TRBJ2-1, with TRBD1 as a possible D gene (5 bases). The CDR3 extends over 16 amino acids. The V gene's germline CDR1 is KGHDR and CDR2 SFDVKD. Between the trimmed V and J ends, which lost 4 bases and 4 bases, there was a span of 16 bases.

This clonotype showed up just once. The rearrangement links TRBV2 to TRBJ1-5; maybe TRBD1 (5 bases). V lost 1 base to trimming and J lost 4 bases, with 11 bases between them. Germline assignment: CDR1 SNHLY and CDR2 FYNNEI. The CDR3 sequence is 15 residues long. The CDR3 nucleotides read TGTGCCAGCAGTGAAGGACAGCTTCGGAATCAGCCCCAGCATTTT. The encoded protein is CASSEGQLRNQPQHF. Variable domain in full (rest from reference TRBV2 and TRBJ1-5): EPEVTQTPSHQVTQMGQEVILRCVPISNHLYFYWYRQILGQKVEFLVSFYNNEISEKSEIFDDQFSVERPDGSNFTLKIRSTKLEDSAMYFCASSEGQLRNQPQHFGDGTRLSIL.

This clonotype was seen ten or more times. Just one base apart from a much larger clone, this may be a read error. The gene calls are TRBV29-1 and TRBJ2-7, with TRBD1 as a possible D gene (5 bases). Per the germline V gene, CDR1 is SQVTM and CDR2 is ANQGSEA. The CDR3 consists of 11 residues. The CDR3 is CSGEDQGMQYF. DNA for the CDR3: TGCAGCGGTGAAGATCAGGGCATGCAGTACTTC.

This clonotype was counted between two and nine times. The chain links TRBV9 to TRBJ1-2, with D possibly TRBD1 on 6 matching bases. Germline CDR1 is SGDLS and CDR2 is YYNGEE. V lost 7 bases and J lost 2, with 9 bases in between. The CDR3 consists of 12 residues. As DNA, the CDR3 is TGTGCCAGCGGGAGGGGGAACTATGGCTACACCTTC. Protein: CASGRGNYGYTF.

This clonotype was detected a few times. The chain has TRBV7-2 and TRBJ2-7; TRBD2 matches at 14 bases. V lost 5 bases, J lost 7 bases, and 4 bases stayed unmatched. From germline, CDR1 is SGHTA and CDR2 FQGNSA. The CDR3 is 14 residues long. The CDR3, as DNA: TGTGCCAGCAGCGGGACTAGCGGGAGTTTTGAGCAGTACTTC. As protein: CASSGTSGSFEQYF.

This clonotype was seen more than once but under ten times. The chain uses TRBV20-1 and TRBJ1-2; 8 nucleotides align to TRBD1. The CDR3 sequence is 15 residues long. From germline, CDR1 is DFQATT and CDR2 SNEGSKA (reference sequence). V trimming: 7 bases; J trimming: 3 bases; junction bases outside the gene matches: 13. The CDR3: CSVVTGTGPDYGYTF. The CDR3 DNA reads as TGCAGTGTTGTAACCGGGACAGGCCCAGACTATGGCTACACCTTC.

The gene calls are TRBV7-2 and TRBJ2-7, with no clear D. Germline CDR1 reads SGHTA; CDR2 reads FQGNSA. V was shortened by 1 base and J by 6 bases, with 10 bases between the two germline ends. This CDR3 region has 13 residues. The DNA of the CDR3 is TGTGCCAGCAGCTTAGGCAGACAATCCGAGCAGTACTTC. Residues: CASSLGRQSEQYF.

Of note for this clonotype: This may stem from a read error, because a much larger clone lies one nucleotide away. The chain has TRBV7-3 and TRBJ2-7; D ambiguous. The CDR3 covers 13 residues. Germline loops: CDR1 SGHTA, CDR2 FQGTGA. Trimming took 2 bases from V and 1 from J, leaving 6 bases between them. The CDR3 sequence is CASSLQDSYEQYF. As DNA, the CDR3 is TGTGCCAGCAGCTTACAGGATTCCTACGAGCAGTACTTC.

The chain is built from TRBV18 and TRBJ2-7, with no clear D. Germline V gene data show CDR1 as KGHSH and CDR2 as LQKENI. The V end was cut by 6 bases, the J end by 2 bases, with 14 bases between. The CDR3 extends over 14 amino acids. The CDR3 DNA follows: TGTGCCAGCTCTCCAAGTAGCTCGCCCTACGAGCAGTACTTC. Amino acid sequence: CASSPSSSPYEQYF. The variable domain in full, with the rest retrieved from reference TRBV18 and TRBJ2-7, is NAGVMQNPRHLVRRRGQEARLRCSPMKGHSHVYWYRQLPEEGLKFMVYLQKENIIDESGMPKERFSAEFPKEGPSILRIQQVVRGDSAAYFCASSPSSSPYEQYFGPGTRLTVT.

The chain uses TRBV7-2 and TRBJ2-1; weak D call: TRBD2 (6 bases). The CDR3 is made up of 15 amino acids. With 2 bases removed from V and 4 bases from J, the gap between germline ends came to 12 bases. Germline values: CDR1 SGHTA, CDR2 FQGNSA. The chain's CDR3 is CASSLWGDSYNEQFF. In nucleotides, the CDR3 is TGTGCCAGCAGCTTATGGGGGGATAGTTACAATGAGCAGTTCTTC.

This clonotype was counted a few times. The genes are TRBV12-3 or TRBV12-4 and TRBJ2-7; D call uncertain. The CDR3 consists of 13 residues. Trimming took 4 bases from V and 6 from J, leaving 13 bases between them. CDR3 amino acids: CASSWAQTLEQYF. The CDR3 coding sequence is TGTGCCAGCAGTTGGGCCCAGACCCTCGAGCAGTACTTC.

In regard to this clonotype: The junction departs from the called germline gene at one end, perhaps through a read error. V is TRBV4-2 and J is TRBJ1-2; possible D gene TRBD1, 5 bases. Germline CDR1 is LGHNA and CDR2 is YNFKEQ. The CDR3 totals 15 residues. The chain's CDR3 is CAGSPNGVRENGYTF. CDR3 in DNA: TGTGCCGGCAGCCCCAATGGGGTCAGGGAAAATGGCTACACCTTC.

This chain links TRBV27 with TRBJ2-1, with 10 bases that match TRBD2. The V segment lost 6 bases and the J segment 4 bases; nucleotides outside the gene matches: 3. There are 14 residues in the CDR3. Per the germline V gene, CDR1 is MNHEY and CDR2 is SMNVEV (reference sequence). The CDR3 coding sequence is TGTGCCAGCAGAGCGGGAGGGTTTTACAATGAGCAGTTCTTC. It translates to CASRAGGFYNEQFF.

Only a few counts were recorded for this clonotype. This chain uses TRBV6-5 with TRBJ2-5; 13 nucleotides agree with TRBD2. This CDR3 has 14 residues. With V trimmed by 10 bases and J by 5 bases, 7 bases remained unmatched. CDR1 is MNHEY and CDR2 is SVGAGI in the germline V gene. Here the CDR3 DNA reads TGTGCCAACACGACTAGCGGGAGGTTTGAGACCCAGTACTTC. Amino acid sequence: CANTTSGRFETQYF.

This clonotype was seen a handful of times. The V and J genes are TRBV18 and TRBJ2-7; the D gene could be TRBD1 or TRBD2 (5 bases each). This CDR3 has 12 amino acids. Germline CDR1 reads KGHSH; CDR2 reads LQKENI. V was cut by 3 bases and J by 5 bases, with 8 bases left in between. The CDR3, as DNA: TGTGCCAGCTCACCGGGGGTCAACGAGCAGTACTTC. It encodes CASSPGVNEQYF.

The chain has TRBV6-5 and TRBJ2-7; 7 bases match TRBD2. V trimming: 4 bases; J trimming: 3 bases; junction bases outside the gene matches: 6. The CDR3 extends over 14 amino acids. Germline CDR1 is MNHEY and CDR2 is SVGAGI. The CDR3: CASSFRASGYEQYF. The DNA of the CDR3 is TGTGCCAGCAGTTTTAGGGCTAGCGGCTACGAGCAGTACTTC.

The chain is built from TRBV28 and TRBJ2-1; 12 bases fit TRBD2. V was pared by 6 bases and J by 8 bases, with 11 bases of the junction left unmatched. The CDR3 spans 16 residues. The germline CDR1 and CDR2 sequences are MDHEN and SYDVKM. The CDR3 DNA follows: TGTGCCAGCAGCCTGACGACTAGCGGGGGTACACATGAGCAGTTCTTC. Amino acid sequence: CASSLTTSGGTHEQFF.

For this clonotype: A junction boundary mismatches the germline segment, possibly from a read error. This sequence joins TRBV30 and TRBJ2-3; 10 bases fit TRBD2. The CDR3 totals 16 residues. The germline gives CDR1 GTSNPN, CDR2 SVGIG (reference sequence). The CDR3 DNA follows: TGTGCCTGGAGTCTGGTTAGCGGGAGGTTCACAGATACGCGGTATTTT. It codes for CAWSLVSGRFTDTRYF.

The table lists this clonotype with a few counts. Here the CDR3 DNA reads TGCGCCAGCAGTGAAGGCATTCGTTCCTACAATGAGCAGTTCTTC. Translated: CASSEGIRSYNEQFF. The chain joins TRBV5-1 to TRBJ2-1, with no clear D. The V end was cut by 5 bases, the J end by 1 base, with 13 bases between. Germline V gives CDR1 SGHRS, CDR2 YFSETQ. The CDR3 sequence is 15 residues long.

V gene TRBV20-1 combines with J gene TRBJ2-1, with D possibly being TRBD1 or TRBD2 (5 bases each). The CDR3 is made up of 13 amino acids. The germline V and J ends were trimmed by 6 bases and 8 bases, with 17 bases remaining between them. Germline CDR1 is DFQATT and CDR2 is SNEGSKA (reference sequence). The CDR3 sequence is CSAEGTRNDEQFF. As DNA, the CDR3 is TGCAGTGCGGAAGGGACGAGGAACGATGAGCAGTTCTTC.

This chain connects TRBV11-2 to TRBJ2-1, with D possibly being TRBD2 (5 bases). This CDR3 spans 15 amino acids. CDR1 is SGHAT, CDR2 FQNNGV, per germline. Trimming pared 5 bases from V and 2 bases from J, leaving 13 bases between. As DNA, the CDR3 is TGTGCCAGCAGCATTGCTAGCTCCCCCTACAATGAGCAGTTCTTC. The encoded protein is CASSIASSPYNEQFF.